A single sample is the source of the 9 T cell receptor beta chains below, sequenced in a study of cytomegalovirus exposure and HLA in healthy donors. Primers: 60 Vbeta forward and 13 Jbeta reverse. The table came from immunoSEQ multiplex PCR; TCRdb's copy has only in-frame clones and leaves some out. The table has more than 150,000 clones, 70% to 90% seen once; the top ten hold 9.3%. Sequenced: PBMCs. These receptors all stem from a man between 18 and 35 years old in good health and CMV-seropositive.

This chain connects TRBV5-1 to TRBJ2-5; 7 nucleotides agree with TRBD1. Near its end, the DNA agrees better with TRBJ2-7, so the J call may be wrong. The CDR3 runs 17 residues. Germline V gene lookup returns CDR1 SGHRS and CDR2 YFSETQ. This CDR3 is CASSLSGSGQRPNEQYF. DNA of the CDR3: TGCGCCAGCAGCTTATCGGGCTCGGGACAGCGTCCCAACGAGCAGTACTTC.

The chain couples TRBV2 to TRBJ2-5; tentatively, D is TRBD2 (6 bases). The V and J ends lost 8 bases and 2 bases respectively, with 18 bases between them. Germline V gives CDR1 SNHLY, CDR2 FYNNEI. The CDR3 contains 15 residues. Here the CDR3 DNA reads TGTGCCAGCTTGCGGAATTGGGGGGTTCAAGAGACCCAGTACTTC. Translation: CASLRNWGVQETQYF.

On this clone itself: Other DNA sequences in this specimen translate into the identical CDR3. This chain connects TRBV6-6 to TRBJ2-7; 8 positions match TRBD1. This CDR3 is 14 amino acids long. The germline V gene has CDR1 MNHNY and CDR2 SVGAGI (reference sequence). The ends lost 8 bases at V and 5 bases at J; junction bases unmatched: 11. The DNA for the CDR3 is TGTGCCAGCTGGGTCTCTGACAGGGGAGACGAGCAGTACTTC. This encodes CASWVSDRGDEQYF.

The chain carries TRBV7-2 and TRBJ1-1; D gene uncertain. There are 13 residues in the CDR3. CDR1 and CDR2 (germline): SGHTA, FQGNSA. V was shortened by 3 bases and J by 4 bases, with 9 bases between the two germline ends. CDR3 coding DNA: TGTGCCAGCAGCTTTGGAGGATTCACTGAAGCTTTCTTT. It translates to CASSFGGFTEAFF.

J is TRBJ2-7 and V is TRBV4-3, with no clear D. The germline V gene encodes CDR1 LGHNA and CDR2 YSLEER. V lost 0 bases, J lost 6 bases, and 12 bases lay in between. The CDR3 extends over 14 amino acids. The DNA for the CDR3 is TGCGCCAGCAGCCAAGATTCTCGACACCCCGAGCAGTACTTC. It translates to CASSQDSRHPEQYF.

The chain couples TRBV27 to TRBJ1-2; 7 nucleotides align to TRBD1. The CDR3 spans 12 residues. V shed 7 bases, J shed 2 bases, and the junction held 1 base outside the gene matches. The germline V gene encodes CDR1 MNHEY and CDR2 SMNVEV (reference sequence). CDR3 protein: CASKQGNYGYTF. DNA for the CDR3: TGTGCCAGCAAACAGGGGAACTATGGCTACACCTTC.

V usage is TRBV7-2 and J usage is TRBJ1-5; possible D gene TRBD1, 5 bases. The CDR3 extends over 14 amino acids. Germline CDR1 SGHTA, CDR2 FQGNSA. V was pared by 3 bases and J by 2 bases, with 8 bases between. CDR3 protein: CASSFRGGNQPQHF. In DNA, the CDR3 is TGTGCCAGCAGCTTTCGGGGGGGCAATCAGCCCCAGCATTTT.

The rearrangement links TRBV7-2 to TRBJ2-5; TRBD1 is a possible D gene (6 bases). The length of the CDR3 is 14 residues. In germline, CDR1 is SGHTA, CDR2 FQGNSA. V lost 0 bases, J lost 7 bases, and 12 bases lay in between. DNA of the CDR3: TGTGCCAGCAGCTTAGCGCTATTAGGGGGGACCCAGTACTTC. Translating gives CASSLALLGGTQYF.

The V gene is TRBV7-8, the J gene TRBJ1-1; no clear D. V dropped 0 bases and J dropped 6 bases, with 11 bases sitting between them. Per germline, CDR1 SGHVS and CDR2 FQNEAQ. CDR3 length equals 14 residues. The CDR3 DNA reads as TGTGCCAGCAGCTTAGCGCCAGAAGAGGCTGAAGCTTTCTTT. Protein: CASSLAPEEAEAFF.